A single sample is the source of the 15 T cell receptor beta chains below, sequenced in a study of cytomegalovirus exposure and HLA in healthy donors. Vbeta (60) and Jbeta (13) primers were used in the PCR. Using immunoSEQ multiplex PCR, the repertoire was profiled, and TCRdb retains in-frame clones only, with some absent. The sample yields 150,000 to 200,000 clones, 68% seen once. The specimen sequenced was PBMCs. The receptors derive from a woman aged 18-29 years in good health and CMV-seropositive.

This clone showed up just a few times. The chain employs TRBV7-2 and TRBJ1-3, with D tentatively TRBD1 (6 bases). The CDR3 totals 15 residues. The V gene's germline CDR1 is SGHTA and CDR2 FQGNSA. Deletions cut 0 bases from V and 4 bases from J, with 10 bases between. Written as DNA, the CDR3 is TGTGCCAGCAGCTTAGCGCAGGGGTCCGGAAACACCATATATTTT. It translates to CASSLAQGSGNTIYF.

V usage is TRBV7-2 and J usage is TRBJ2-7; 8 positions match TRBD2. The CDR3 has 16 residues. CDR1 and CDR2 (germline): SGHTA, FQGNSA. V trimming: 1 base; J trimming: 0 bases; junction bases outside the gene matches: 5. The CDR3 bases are TGTGCCAGCAGCTTAGGCGGAGGGACTAGCTCCTACGAGCAGTACTTC. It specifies CASSLGGGTSSYEQYF. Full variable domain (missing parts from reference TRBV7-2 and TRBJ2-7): GAGVSQSPSNKVTEKGKDVELRCDPISGHTALYWYRQSLGQGLEFLIYFQGNSAPDKSGLPSDRFSAERTGGSVSTLTIQRTQQEDSAVYLCASSLGGGTSSYEQYFGPGTRLTVT.

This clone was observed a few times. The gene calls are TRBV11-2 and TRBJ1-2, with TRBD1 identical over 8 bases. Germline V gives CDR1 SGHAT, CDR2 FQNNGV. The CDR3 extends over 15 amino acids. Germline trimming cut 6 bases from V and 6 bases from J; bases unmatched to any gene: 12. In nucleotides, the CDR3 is TGTGCCAGCAGTTCTGGAAGACAGGGGTGGAATGGCTACACCTTC. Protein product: CASSSGRQGWNGYTF.

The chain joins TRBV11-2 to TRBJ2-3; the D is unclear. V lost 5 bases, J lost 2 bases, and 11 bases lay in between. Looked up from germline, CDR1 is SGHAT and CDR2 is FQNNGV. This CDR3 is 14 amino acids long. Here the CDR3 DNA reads TGTGCCAGCAGCCTGGAGCAGTCCACAGATACGCAGTATTTT. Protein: CASSLEQSTDTQYF.

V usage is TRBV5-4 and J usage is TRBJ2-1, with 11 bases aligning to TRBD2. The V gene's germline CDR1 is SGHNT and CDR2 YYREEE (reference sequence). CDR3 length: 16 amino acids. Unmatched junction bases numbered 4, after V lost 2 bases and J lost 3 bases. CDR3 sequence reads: CASSFGGTSGYNEQFF. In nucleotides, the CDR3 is TGTGCCAGCAGCTTTGGTGGGACTAGCGGCTACAATGAGCAGTTCTTC.

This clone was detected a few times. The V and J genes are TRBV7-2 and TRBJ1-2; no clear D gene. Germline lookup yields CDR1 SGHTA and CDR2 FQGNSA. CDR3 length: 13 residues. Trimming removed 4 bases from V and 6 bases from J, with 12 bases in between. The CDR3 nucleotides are TGTGCCAGCAGCTCGGTGGCACAGAATGGCTACACCTTC. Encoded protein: CASSSVAQNGYTF.

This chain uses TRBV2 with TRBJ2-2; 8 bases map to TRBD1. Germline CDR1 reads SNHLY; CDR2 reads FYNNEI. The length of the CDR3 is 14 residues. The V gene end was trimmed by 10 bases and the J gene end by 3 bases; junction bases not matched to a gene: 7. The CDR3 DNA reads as TGTGCCATCGGACAGGGAGACGACACCGGGGAGCTGTTTTTT. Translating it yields CAIGQGDDTGELFF.

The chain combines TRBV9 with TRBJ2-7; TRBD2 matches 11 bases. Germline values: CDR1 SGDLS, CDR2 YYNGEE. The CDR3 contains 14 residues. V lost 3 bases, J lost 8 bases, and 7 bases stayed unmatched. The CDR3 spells CASSAGLAETQQYF. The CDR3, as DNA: TGTGCCAGCAGCGCGGGACTAGCGGAAACCCAGCAGTACTTC.

CDR3 bases: TGTGCCAGCAGCTTAGCTTACGGTTATCGGGACTACAATGAGCAGTTCTTC. It yields the protein CASSLAYGYRDYNEQFF. This chain links TRBV7-8 with TRBJ2-1; D is possibly TRBD2 (5 bases). Per germline, CDR1 SGHVS and CDR2 FQNEAQ. CDR3 length: 17 residues. V was trimmed by 0 bases and J by 3 bases, leaving 15 bases between them.

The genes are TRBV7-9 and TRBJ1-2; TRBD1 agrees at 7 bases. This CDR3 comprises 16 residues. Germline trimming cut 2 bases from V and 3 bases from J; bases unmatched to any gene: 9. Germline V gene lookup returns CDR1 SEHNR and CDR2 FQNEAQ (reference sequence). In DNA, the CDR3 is TGTGCCAGCAGCTTACCCGACAGGGCGGGGTACTATGGCTACACCTTC. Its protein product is CASSLPDRAGYYGYTF.

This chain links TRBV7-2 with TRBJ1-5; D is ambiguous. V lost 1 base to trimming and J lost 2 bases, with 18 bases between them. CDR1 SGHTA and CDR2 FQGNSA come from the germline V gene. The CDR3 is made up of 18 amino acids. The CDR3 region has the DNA TGTGCCAGCAGCTTAGATAGTCGTTTGGCAGGCCGCAATCAGCCCCAGCATTTT. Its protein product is CASSLDSRLAGRNQPQHF.

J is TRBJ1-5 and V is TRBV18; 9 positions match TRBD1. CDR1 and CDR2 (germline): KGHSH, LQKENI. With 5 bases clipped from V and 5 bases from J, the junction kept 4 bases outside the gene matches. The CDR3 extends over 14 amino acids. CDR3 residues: CASSSDRGDQPQHF. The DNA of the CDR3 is TGTGCCAGCTCATCCGACAGGGGGGATCAGCCCCAGCATTTT.

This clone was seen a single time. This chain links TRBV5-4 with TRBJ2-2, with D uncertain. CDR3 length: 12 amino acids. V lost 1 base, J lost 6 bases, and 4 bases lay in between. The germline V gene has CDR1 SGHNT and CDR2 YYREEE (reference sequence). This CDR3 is CASSLSAGELFF. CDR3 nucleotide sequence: TGTGCCAGCAGCTTGTCGGCCGGGGAGCTGTTTTTT.

The CDR3 protein is CASSPYGSNEQFF. Here the CDR3 DNA reads TGTGCCAGCAGTCCCTACGGGTCCAATGAGCAGTTCTTC. The V call is TRBV27, the J call TRBJ2-1; D is unclear. Germline assignment: CDR1 MNHEY and CDR2 SMNVEV (reference sequence). Trimming pared 5 bases from V and 6 bases from J, leaving 11 bases between. This CDR3 has 13 residues.

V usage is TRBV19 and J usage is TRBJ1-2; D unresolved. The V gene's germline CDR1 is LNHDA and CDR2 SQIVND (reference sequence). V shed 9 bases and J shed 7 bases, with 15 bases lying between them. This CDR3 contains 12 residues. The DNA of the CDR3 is TGTGCCAGCGCACTAAGTTTCAGTGGCTACACCTTC. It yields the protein CASALSFSGYTF.